A selection of T cell receptor beta chains follows, all from one sample in a study of blood T cell repertoires in COVID-19. This table comes from immunoSEQ multiplex PCR, and its TCRdb copy is limited to in-frame clones, with some not included. In the table there are 130,000 to 150,000 clones, 80% to 90% of which are singletons. Sequencing was done on a sample of peripheral blood. These receptors originate from a young man with COVID-19, enrolled during active disease. Each CDR3 is given with its conserved first and last residue. D genes are given only for firm matches. Expanded clones get a size class; other rows say once, few or many, or leave the size out.

J | size | V | D | length | CDR3 | DNA
TRBJ2-1 | once | TRBV6-5 | NA | 14 | CASSGRSSYNEQFF | TGTGCCAGCTCAGGGCGCAGCTCCTACAATGAGCAGTTCTTC
TRBJ2-1 | NA | TRBV27 | TRBD2 | 15 | CASSSSGRIYNEQFF | TGTGCCAGCAGTTCTAGCGGGAGAATCTACAATGAGCAGTTCTTC
TRBJ2-3 | few | TRBV11-1 | TRBD2 | 16 | CASSLDLAGVTDTQYF | TGTGCCAGCAGCTTGGATCTAGCGGGAGTTACAGATACGCAGTATTTT
TRBJ2-3 | NA | TRBV28 | NA | 15 | CASSWGSAKTDTQYF | TGTGCCAGCAGTTGGGGTAGCGCTAAAACAGATACGCAGTATTTT
TRBJ1-6 | NA | TRBV19 | TRBD1 | 19 | CASRRAGTGGLSYNSPLHF | TGTGCCAGTAGACGAGCCGGGACAGGGGGCCTCTCCTATAATTCACCCCTCCACTTT
TRBJ2-7 | NA | TRBV27 | NA | 11 | CASSSGLRQYF | TGTGCCAGCTCCTCCGGACTTAGGCAGTACTTC
TRBJ1-4 | NA | TRBV7-9 | TRBD1 | 14 | CASSLWDRGEKLLF | TGTGCCAGCAGCTTGTGGGACAGGGGTGAAAAACTGCTTTTT
TRBJ2-7 | few | TRBV4-3 | TRBD2 | 18 | CASSQALAGGLSSYEQYF | TGCGCCAGCAGCCAAGCCCTAGCGGGAGGGCTTAGTTCCTACGAGCAGTACTTC
TRBJ1-2 | NA | TRBV30 | TRBD1 | 13 | CAWSGTGEDGYTF | TGTGCCTGGAGTGGAACAGGGGAGGATGGCTACACCTTC
TRBJ2-2 | NA | TRBV6-1 | TRBD2 | 14 | CASSELADTGELFF | TGTGCCAGCAGTGAACTAGCGGACACCGGGGAGCTGTTTTTT
TRBJ1-5 | NA | TRBV19 | NA | 12 | CASREGNQPQHF | TGTGCCAGTAGGGAGGGGAATCAGCCCCAGCATTTT
TRBJ2-1 | NA | TRBV27 | NA | 15 | CASSLGGGVGNEQFF | TGTGCCAGCAGTTTAGGCGGAGGGGTTGGCAATGAGCAGTTCTTC
TRBJ2-7 | NA | TRBV28 | TRBD2 | 13 | CASTSGSGNEQYF | TGTGCCAGTACTAGCGGGAGTGGCAACGAGCAGTACTTC
TRBJ2-3 | NA | TRBV2 | TRBD2 | 16 | CASRSGLAGGADTQYF | TGTGCCAGCAGGTCAGGGCTAGCGGGAGGGGCAGATACGCAGTATTTT
TRBJ2-5 | NA | TRBV9 | NA | 14 | CASSVGSSWETQYF | TGTGCCAGCAGCGTAGGAAGCTCCTGGGAGACCCAGTACTTC
TRBJ2-3 | NA | TRBV28 | TRBD2 | 16 | CASSLWAGGSTDTQYF | TGTGCCAGCAGTTTATGGGCGGGAGGAAGCACAGATACGCAGTATTTT
TRBJ1-2 | NA | TRBV24-1 | NA | 14 | CATSDSGREYGYTF | TGTGCCACCAGTGACAGTGGCAGGGAATATGGCTACACCTTC
TRBJ2-1 | NA | TRBV7-9 | TRBD1 | 15 | CASSAGQGGYNEQFF | TGTGCCAGCAGCGCAGGACAGGGTGGCTACAATGAGCAGTTCTTC
TRBJ2-1 | few | TRBV10-1 | TRBD2 | 17 | CASSGGTSGGYYNEQFF | TGCGCCAGCAGTGGGGGGACTAGCGGAGGGTACTACAATGAGCAGTTCTTC
TRBJ2-3 | NA | TRBV28 | NA | 14 | CASSPPGKVDTQYF | TGTGCCAGCAGTCCGCCGGGGAAGGTGGATACGCAGTATTTT
TRBJ2-3 | once | TRBV9 | NA | 15 | CASSVAGERTRTQYF | TGTGCCAGCAGCGTAGCAGGGGAAAGGACTCGAACGCAGTATTTT
TRBJ2-1 | once | TRBV19 | TRBD1 | 14 | CASSIGTGLDEQFF | TGTGCCAGTAGTATCGGGACAGGGTTGGATGAGCAGTTCTTC
TRBJ2-3 | once | TRBV4-1 | NA | 14 | CASSRRATADTQYF | TGCGCCAGCAGCCGTCGCGCCACGGCAGATACGCAGTATTTT
TRBJ2-1 | NA | TRBV6-5 | NA | 14 | CASSPRLGYNEQFF | TGTGCCAGCAGCCCGAGACTAGGCTACAATGAGCAGTTCTTC
TRBJ1-5 | once | TRBV6-5 | NA | 14 | CASMIQGLRQPQHF | TGTGCCAGCATGATTCAGGGGCTGCGGCAGCCCCAGCATTTT
TRBJ2-7 | NA | TRBV19 | TRBD1 | 15 | CASSISRDRVYEQYF | TGTGCCAGTAGCATATCCCGGGACAGGGTATACGAGCAGTACTTC
TRBJ2-1 | NA | TRBV14 | TRBD1 | 16 | CASSRGPGQGSNEQFF | TGTGCCAGCAGCCGTGGACCGGGACAGGGCAGCAATGAGCAGTTCTTC
TRBJ2-3 | NA | TRBV5-6 | NA | 15 | CASTWDTSWADTQYF | TGTGCCAGCACCTGGGACACTAGTTGGGCAGATACGCAGTATTTT
TRBJ1-1 | NA | TRBV5-6 | TRBD1 | 14 | CASSLGTGNTEAFF | TGTGCCAGCAGCCTAGGGACAGGGAACACTGAAGCTTTCTTT
TRBJ2-1 | once | TRBV12-5 | TRBD2 | 16 | CASGLVISGRRSEQFF | TGTGCTAGTGGTTTGGTAATTAGCGGGAGACGATCTGAGCAGTTCTTC
TRBJ2-1 | NA | TRBV5-1 | NA | 13 | CASSLHQGNEQFF | TGCGCCAGCAGCCTTCATCAGGGAAATGAGCAGTTCTTC
TRBJ2-7 | NA | TRBV7-6 | TRBD2 | 19 | CASSPRGASGRVGAYEQYF | TGTGCCAGCAGCCCTCGTGGCGCTAGCGGGAGGGTGGGAGCCTACGAGCAGTACTTC
TRBJ1-1 | NA | TRBV30 | NA | 15 | CAWNQALGRNTEAFF | TGTGCCTGGAACCAAGCCCTGGGGAGAAACACTGAAGCTTTCTTT
TRBJ1-1 | few | TRBV11-2 | NA | 14 | CASSAGLLNTEAFF | TGTGCCAGCAGCGCCGGACTGTTGAACACTGAAGCTTTCTTT
TRBJ2-5 | NA | TRBV30 | NA | 12 | CAWSGAGETQYF | TGTGCCTGGAGTGGTGCGGGTGAGACCCAGTACTTC
TRBJ1-2 | NA | TRBV14 | NA | 13 | CASSQAGVYGYTF | TGTGCCAGCAGCCAAGCAGGCGTCTATGGCTACACCTTC
TRBJ1-5 | few | TRBV4-1 | NA | 16 | CASSQRTQFSNQPQHF | TGCGCCAGCAGCCAGAGGACACAGTTTAGCAATCAGCCCCAGCATTTT
TRBJ2-1 | NA | TRBV9 | TRBD1 | 15 | CASSVSGTDYNEQFF | TGTGCCAGCAGCGTATCTGGGACAGACTACAATGAGCAGTTCTTC
TRBJ2-7 | NA | TRBV27 | TRBD2 | 13 | CASKLLAGDEQYF | TGTGCCAGCAAGTTACTAGCGGGAGACGAGCAGTACTTC
TRBJ2-7 | NA | TRBV5-6 | TRBD1 | 17 | CASSPISIGTEAYEQYF | TGTGCCAGCAGCCCAATATCAATCGGGACAGAAGCCTACGAGCAGTACTTC
TRBJ2-1 | NA | TRBV11-2 | NA | 14 | CASSFGHSVNEQFF | TGTGCCAGCAGCTTCGGACACTCGGTCAATGAGCAGTTCTTC